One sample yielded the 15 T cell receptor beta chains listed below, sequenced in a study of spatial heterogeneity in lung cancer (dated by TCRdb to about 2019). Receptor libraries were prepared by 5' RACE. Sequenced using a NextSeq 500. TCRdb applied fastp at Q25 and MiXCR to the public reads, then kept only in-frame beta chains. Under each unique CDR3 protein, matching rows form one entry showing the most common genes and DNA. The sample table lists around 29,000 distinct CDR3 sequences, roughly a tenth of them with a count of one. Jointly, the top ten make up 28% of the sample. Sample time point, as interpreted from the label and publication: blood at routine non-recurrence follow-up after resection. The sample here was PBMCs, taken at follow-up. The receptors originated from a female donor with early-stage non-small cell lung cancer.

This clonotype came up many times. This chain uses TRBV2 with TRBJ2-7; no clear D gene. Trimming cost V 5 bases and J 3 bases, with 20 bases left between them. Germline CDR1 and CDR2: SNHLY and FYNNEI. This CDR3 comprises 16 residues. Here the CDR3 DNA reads TGTGCCAGCAGTAATGAAGCCTGGCAGGTTATCTACGAGCAGTACTTC. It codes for CASSNEAWQVIYEQYF.

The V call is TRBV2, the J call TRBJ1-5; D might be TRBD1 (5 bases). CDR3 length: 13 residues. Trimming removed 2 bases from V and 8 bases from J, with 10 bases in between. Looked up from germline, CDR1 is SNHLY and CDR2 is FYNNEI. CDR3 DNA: TGTGCCAGCAGTGAACAACAGGTTGAGCCCCAGCATTTT. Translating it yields CASSEQQVEPQHF.

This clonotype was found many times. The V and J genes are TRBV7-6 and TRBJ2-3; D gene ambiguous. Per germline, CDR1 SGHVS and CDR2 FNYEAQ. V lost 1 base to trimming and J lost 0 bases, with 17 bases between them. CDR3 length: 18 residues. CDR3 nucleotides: TGTGCCAGCAGCTTAGAAGTATTGGACCGGTTGAGCACAGATACGCAGTATTTT. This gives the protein CASSLEVLDRLSTDTQYF.

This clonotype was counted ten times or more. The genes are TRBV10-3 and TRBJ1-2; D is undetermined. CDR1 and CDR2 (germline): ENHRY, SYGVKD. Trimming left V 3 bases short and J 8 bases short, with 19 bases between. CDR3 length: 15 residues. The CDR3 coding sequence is TGTGCCATCAGTGACTCGTACTTAAGCGCAGTCGGCTACACCTTC. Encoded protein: CAISDSYLSAVGYTF.

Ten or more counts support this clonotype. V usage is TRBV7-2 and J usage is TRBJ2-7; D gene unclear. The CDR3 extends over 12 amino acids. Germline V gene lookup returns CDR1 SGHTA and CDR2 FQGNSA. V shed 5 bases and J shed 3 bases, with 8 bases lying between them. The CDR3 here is CASSPPNYEQYF. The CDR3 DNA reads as TGTGCCAGCAGCCCACCGAACTACGAGCAGTACTTC. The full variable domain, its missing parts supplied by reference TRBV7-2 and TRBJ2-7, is GAGVSQSPSNKVTEKGKDVELRCDPISGHTALYWYRQSLGQGLEFLIYFQGNSAPDKSGLPSDRFSAERTGGSVSTLTIQRTQQEDSAVYLCASSPPNYEQYFGPGTRLTVT.

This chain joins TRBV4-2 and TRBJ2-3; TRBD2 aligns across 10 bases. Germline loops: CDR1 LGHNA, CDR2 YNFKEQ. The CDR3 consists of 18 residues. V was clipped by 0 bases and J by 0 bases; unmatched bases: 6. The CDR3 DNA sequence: TGTGCCAGCAGCCAAGAGGCTAGCGGGAGAGGAAGCACAGATACGCAGTATTTT. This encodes CASSQEASGRGSTDTQYF.

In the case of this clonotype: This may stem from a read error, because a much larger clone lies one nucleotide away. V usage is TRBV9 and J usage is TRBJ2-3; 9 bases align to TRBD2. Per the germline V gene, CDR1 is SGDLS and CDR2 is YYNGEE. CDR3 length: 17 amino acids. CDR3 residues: CASSVALAGHFTDRQYF. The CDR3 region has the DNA TGTGCCAGCAGCGTAGCCCTAGCGGGGCATTTCACAGATAGGCAGTATTTT.

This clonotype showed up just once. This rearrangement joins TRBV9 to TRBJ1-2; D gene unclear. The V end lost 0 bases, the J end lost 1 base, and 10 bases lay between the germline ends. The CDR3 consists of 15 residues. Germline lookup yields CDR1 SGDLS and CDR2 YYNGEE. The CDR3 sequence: CASSVAAHGNYGYTF. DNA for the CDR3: TGTGCCAGCAGCGTAGCCGCACACGGTAACTATGGCTACACCTTC.

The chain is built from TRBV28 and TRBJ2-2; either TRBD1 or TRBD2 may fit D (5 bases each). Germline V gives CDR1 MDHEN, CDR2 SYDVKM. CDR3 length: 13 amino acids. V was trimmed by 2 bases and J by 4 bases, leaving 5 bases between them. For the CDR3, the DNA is TGTGCCAGCAGTTTAGGGACCACCGGGGAGCTGTTTTTT. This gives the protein CASSLGTTGELFF.

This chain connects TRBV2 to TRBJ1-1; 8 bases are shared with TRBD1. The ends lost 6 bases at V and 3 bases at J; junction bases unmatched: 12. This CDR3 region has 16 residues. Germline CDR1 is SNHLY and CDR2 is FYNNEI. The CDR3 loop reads CASSLEDTGGDTEAFF. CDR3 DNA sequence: TGTGCCAGCAGCCTTGAAGATACAGGGGGAGACACTGAAGCTTTCTTT.

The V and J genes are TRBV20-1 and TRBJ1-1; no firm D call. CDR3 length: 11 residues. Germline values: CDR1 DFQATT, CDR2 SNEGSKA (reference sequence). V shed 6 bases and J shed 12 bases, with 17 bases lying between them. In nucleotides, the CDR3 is TGCAGTGCACCAGAGTCCCAAAGAACTTTCTTT. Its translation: CSAPESQRTFF.

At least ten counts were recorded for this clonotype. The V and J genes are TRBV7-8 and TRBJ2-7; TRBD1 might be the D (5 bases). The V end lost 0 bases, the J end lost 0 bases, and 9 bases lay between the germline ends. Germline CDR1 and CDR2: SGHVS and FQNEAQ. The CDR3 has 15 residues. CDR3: CASSLATTDSYEQYF. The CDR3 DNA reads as TGTGCCAGCAGCTTAGCTACGACAGACTCCTACGAGCAGTACTTC. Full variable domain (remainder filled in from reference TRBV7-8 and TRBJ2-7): GAGVSQSPRYKVAKRGQDVALRCDPISGHVSLFWYQQALGQGPEFLTYFQNEAQLDKSGLPSDRFFAERPEGSVSTLKIQRTQQEDSAVYLCASSLATTDSYEQYFGPGTRLTVT.

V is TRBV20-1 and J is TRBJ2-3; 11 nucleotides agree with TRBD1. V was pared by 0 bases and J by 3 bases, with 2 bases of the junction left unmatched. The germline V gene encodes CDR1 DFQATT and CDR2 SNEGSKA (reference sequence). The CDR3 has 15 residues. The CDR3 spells CSAREGTGGTDTQYF. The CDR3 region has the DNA TGCAGTGCTAGAGAGGGGACAGGGGGGACAGATACGCAGTATTTT.

CDR3 nucleotide sequence: TGCAGTGCGGCACAGGGAGGGGACACTGAAGCTTTCTTT. Its translation is CSAAQGGDTEAFF. This rearrangement joins TRBV20-1 to TRBJ1-1; D is possibly TRBD1 (6 bases). CDR1 and CDR2 from the germline V gene are DFQATT and SNEGSKA (reference sequence). CDR3 size: 13 residues. V was clipped by 6 bases and J by 3 bases, with 14 bases between them.

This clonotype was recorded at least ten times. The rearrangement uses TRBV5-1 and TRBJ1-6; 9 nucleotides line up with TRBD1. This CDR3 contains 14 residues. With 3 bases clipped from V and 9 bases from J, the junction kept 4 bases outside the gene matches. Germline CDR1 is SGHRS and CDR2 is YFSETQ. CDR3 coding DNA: TGCGCCAGCAGCTCGACAGGGGGAATTTCACCCCTCCACTTT. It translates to CASSSTGGISPLHF.